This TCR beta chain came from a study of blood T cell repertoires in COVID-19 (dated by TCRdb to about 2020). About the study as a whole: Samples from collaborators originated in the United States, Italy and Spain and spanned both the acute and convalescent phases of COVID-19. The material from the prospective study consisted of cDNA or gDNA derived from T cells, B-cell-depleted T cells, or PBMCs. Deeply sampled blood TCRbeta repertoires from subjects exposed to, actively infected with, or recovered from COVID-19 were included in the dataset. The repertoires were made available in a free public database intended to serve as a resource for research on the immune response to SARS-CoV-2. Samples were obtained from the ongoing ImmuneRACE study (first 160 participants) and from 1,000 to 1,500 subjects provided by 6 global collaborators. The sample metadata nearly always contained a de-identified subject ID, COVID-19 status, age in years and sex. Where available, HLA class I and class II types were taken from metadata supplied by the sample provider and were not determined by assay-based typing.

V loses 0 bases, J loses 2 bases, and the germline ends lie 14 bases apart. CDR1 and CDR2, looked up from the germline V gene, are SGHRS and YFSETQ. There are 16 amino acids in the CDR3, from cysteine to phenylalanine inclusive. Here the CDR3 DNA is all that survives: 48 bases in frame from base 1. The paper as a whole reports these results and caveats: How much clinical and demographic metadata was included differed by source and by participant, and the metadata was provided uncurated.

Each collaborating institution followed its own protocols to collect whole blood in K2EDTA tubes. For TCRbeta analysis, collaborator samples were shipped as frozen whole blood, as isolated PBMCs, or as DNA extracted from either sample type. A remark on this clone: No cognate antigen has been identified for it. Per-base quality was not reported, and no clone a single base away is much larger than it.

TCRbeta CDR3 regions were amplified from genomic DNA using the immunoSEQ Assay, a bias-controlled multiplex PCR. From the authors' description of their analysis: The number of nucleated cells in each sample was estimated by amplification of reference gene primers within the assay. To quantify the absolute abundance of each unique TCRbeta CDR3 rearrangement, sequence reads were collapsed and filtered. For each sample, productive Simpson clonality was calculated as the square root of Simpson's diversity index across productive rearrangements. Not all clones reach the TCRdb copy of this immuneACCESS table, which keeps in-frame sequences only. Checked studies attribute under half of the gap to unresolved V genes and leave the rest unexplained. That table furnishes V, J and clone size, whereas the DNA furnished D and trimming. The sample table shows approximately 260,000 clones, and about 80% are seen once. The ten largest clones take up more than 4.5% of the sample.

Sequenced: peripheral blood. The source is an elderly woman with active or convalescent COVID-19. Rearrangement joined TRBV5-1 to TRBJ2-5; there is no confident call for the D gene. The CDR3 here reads CASSLGAWLRQETQYF. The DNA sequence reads TGCGCCAGCAGCTTGGGGGCTTGGTTAAGACAAGAGACCCAGTACTTC.